A single sample gave rise to the 29 T cell receptor beta chains below, sequenced in a study of blood T cells in healthy people across ages. Using a J-beta primer mix together with a sample-barcoded 5' primer, a second PCR was run for about 6 to 12 cycles. From the 5' RACE reads, TCRdb called clonotypes with MiXCR, one entry per CDR3 protein. This repertoire shows roughly 1,000,000 distinct CDR3 sequences, 20% to 25% found once; its top ten account for about 0.69%. The sample also formed part of further work on T cells of mothers and their children.

The sample was blood. The receptors derive from a girl aged 2-10 years in good health.

This clonotype occurred a few times. The CDR3 nucleotides read TGTGCCAGCAGCTTGGTGGTTAACTATGGCTACACCTTC. This translates into CASSLVVNYGYTF. The V gene is TRBV11-2, the J gene TRBJ1-2; D unclear. The V gene lost 3 bases and the J gene lost 1 base, with 6 bases spanning the gap. The CDR3 is made up of 13 amino acids. CDR1 and CDR2 (germline): SGHAT, FQNNGV.

In its sample, this clonotype was seen many times. V usage is TRBV20-1 and J usage is TRBJ2-2; 10 nucleotides agree with TRBD2. Trimming removed 3 bases from V and 3 bases from J; junction bases left unmatched: 7. The CDR3 consists of 16 residues. From germline, CDR1 is DFQATT and CDR2 SNEGSKA (reference sequence). The CDR3 here is CSARLAGAGDTGELFF. DNA of the CDR3: TGCAGTGCTAGGCTAGCGGGGGCTGGGGACACCGGGGAGCTGTTTTTT.

The gene calls are TRBV7-3 and TRBJ2-1, with 9 nucleotides matching TRBD2. Germline V gene lookup returns CDR1 SGHTA and CDR2 FQGTGA. With V trimmed by 5 bases and J by 4 bases, 6 bases remained unmatched. This CDR3 has 15 amino acids. The CDR3 DNA sequence: TGTGCCAGCAGCAACATTCTAGCGGGGTACAATGAGCAGTTCTTC. It specifies CASSNILAGYNEQFF.

This clonotype was picked up a small number of times. V and J are TRBV10-3 and TRBJ2-2; 9 bases align to TRBD2. In germline, CDR1 is ENHRY, CDR2 SYGVKD. CDR3 length: 16 amino acids. Trimming at V came to 3 bases and at J to 4 bases, leaving 6 bases not matched to a gene. CDR3 region: CAISDGAGGPTGELFF. As DNA, the CDR3 is TGTGCCATCAGTGACGGCGCGGGAGGGCCCACCGGGGAGCTGTTTTTT.

The gene calls are TRBV10-2 and TRBJ2-1, with a tentative D call TRBD2 (5 bases). With the DNA end fitting TRBJ2-7 better, the J assignment may be wrong. This CDR3 is 10 amino acids long. The germline CDR1 and CDR2 sequences are WSHSY and SAAADI. CDR3 residues: CASPGSKQYF. As DNA, the CDR3 is TGCGCCAGCCCGGGGTCGAAGCAGTACTTC.

This clonotype was seen a single time. The V call is TRBV28, the J call TRBJ2-7, with D perhaps assigned TRBD1 or TRBD2 (5 bases each). The germline CDR1 and CDR2 sequences are MDHEN and SYDVKM. V shed 10 bases and J shed 2 bases, with 24 bases lying between them. This CDR3 has 16 amino acids. CDR3 sequence: CATSWSVGQGAYEQYF. Written as DNA, the CDR3 is TGTGCCACCTCCTGGTCGGTGGGTCAGGGAGCCTACGAGCAGTACTTC.

This clonotype has just a few counts. The rearrangement joins TRBV20-1 to TRBJ2-6; 9 nucleotides align to TRBD2. Germline values: CDR1 DFQATT, CDR2 SNEGSKA (reference sequence). The CDR3 spans 16 residues. The junction had 6 bases not matched to a gene; V was cut back by 6 bases and J by 0 bases. CDR3 DNA: TGCAGTGCGCGGACTAGCGCGTACTCTGGGGCCAACGTCCTGACTTTC. It encodes CSARTSAYSGANVLTF.

This clonotype was counted a few times. The chain links TRBV7-6 to TRBJ2-2, with D unresolved. This CDR3 spans 12 amino acids. Germline V gene lookup returns CDR1 SGHVS and CDR2 FNYEAQ. Trimming shortened V by 5 bases and J by 7 bases, and 8 bases separated the two germline ends. The CDR3 sequence: CASSPLDGELFF. DNA for the CDR3: TGTGCCAGCAGCCCTTTGGACGGGGAGCTGTTTTTT.

The chain is built from TRBV5-1 and TRBJ1-4; D remains ambiguous. The germline gives CDR1 SGHRS, CDR2 YFSETQ. The CDR3 has 14 residues. Trimming took 1 base from V and 2 from J, leaving 6 bases between them. CDR3 coding DNA: TGCGCCAGCAGCTTGAAGGGTACTAATGAAAAACTGTTTTTT. It specifies CASSLKGTNEKLFF.

This clonotype appeared a few times. The CDR3 loop is CASSNTNQPQHF. CDR3 DNA sequence: TGTGCCAGCAGTAACACCAATCAGCCCCAGCATTTT. The chain joins TRBV2 to TRBJ1-5; D gene ambiguous. V was pared by 5 bases and J by 3 bases, with 5 bases between. Per germline, CDR1 SNHLY and CDR2 FYNNEI. The CDR3 has 12 residues. Looking up the rest from reference TRBV2 and TRBJ1-5 gives the full variable domain: EPEVTQTPSHQVTQMGQEVILRCVPISNHLYFYWYRQILGQKVEFLVSFYNNEISEKSEIFDDQFSVERPDGSNFTLKIRSTKLEDSAMYFCASSNTNQPQHFGDGTRLSIL.

The V gene is TRBV5-1, the J gene TRBJ2-7; D is uncertain. Germline assignment: CDR1 SGHRS and CDR2 YFSETQ. The ends were cut back, 3 bases at V and 3 bases at J, with 13 bases in the middle. This CDR3 is 14 amino acids long. The CDR3 reads CASSWTDGIYEQYF. The CDR3 bases are TGCGCCAGCAGCTGGACGGACGGTATCTACGAGCAGTACTTC.

This clonotype was detected a few times. V is TRBV29-1 and J is TRBJ2-4; D may be TRBD1 (5 bases). CDR3 length: 11 residues. V was cut by 7 bases and J by 8 bases, with 12 bases left in between. Germline CDR1 reads SQVTM; CDR2 reads ANQGSEA. CDR3 residues: CSAFKGDIQYF. The CDR3 DNA reads TGCAGCGCATTTAAAGGGGACATTCAGTACTTC.

The sample holds a few counts of this clonotype. The V call is TRBV6-2 or TRBV6-3, the J call TRBJ2-5; 7 bases line up with TRBD2. V trimming: 5 bases; J trimming: 5 bases; junction bases outside the gene matches: 2. This CDR3 region has 12 residues. Germline CDR1 is MNHEY and CDR2 is SVGEGT. DNA for the CDR3: TGTGCCAGCAGTGGGACTACGGAGACCCAGTACTTC. Its translation: CASSGTTETQYF.

V is TRBV12-5 and J is TRBJ2-2; 11 bases agree with TRBD2. With 6 bases clipped from V and 7 bases from J, the junction kept 7 bases outside the gene matches. This CDR3 region has 15 residues. Germline loops: CDR1 LGHNT, CDR2 FRNRAP. CDR3 sequence (DNA): TGTGCTAGTGGCAATAGCGGGGGGGCCGTCGGGGAGCTGTTTTTT. Amino acids: CASGNSGGAVGELFF. Full variable domain (outside the CDR3, taken from reference TRBV12-5 and TRBJ2-2): DARVTQTPRHKVTEMGQEVTMRCQPILGHNTVFWYRQTMMQGLELLAYFRNRAPLDDSGMPKDRFSAEMPDATLATLKIQPSEPRDSAVYFCASGNSGGAVGELFFGEGSRLTVL.

The chain is built from TRBV4-1 and TRBJ2-5; no firm D call. Trimming shortened V by 6 bases and J by 0 bases, and 14 bases separated the two germline ends. Germline CDR1 reads MGHRA; CDR2 reads YSYEKL. The length of the CDR3 is 15 residues. This CDR3 reads CASRVDSTYQETQYF. The CDR3 bases are TGCGCCAGCAGGGTCGACTCAACGTACCAAGAGACCCAGTACTTC.

This chain links TRBV9 with TRBJ2-5; D is undetermined. The CDR3 extends over 15 amino acids. Deletions cut 0 bases from V and 1 base from J, with 10 bases between. Germline values: CDR1 SGDLS, CDR2 YYNGEE. The CDR3 spells CASSVGPYGQETQYF. DNA of the CDR3: TGTGCCAGCAGCGTAGGACCCTACGGCCAAGAGACCCAGTACTTC. The full variable domain, completed using reference TRBV9 and TRBJ2-5, is DSGVTQTPKHLITATGQRVTLRCSPRSGDLSVYWYQQSLDQGLQFLIQYYNGEERAKGNILERFSAQQFPDLHSELNLSSLELGDSALYFCASSVGPYGQETQYFGPGTRLLVL.

This rearrangement joins TRBV7-9 to TRBJ2-6; TRBD2 is a possible D gene (6 bases). Germline values: CDR1 SEHNR, CDR2 FQNEAQ (reference sequence). V lost 5 bases, J lost 2 bases, and 10 bases lay in between. The CDR3 length is 15 residues. The CDR3 loop reads CASSAGLAGANVLTF. The DNA for the CDR3 is TGTGCCAGCAGCGCGGGACTGGCTGGGGCCAACGTCCTGACTTTC.

This clonotype was counted only a few times. This chain joins TRBV7-9 and TRBJ2-5; 7 bases map to TRBD1. Gene TRBJ2-7 matches the end of the DNA better, so the J call may be wrong. The CDR3 loop spans 14 amino acids. Looked up from germline, CDR1 is SEHNR and CDR2 is FQNEAQ (reference sequence). Here the CDR3 DNA reads TGTGCCAGCAGTTACGAAGACAGGGTACACGAGCAGTACTTC. It codes for CASSYEDRVHEQYF.

This clonotype was seen only a few times. The genes are TRBV28 and TRBJ2-7; TRBD1 might be the D (6 bases). Trimming pared 10 bases from V and 2 bases from J, leaving 15 bases between. The CDR3 has 13 residues. Germline-derived CDR1 and CDR2 are MDHEN and SYDVKM. CDR3 DNA: TGTGCCATCTCTTCGGGACACACCTACGAGCAGTACTTC. Protein product: CAISSGHTYEQYF.

There are a few counts of this clonotype. The chain carries TRBV29-1 and TRBJ1-2, with 8 bases identical to TRBD1. CDR1 SQVTM and CDR2 ANQGSEA come from the germline V gene. The CDR3 length is 14 residues. Germline trimming cut 2 bases from V and 2 bases from J; bases unmatched to any gene: 4. The CDR3 bases are TGCAGCGTTGAATTGACAGGGGAAAACTATGGCTACACCTTC. Its protein is CSVELTGENYGYTF.

This clonotype was recorded a few times. The junction departs from germline at one end; a sequencing error may be responsible. This chain connects TRBV7-9 to TRBJ2-7, with D perhaps TRBD1 (5 bases). Germline loops: CDR1 SEHNR, CDR2 FQNEAQ (reference sequence). This CDR3 spans 15 amino acids. CDR3 residues: CASSPLTGSSYERYF. In DNA form, the CDR3 reads TGTGCCAGCAGTCCGTTAACAGGAAGCTCCTACGAGCGGTACTTC.

This chain connects TRBV12-3 or TRBV12-4 to TRBJ2-3; perhaps TRBD2 as D (6 bases). The V end was cut by 3 bases, the J end by 0 bases, with 13 bases between. The CDR3 is 16 amino acids. CDR3 coding DNA: TGTGCCAGCAGTTTTCGACATAGCGGAAGCACAGATACGCAGTATTTT. Translated, it gives CASSFRHSGSTDTQYF.

The chain couples TRBV15 to TRBJ1-5; D not resolved. Germline V gives CDR1 LNHNV, CDR2 YYDKDF (reference sequence). V was pared by 1 base and J by 5 bases, with 3 bases between. CDR3 length: 12 amino acids. The CDR3 DNA is TGTGCCACCAGCAGAGCGTATCAGCCCCAGCATTTT. Its translation: CATSRAYQPQHF. The whole variable domain, filled in from reference TRBV15 and TRBJ1-5, reads DAMVIQNPRYQVTQFGKPVTLSCSQTLNHNVMYWYQQKSSQAPKLLFHYYDKDFNNEADTPDNFQSRRPNTSFCFLDIRSPGLGDTAMYLCATSRAYQPQHFGDGTRLSIL.

V gene TRBV6-2 or TRBV6-3 combines with J gene TRBJ1-2; D gene unclear. The CDR3 extends over 14 amino acids. Trimming pared 1 base from V and 3 bases from J, leaving 9 bases between. Germline V gene sequence: CDR1 MNHEY, CDR2 SVGEGT. As DNA, the CDR3 is TGTGCCAGCAGTTACTTGAGGACGGACTATGGCTACACCTTC. This encodes CASSYLRTDYGYTF.

The CDR3 is CASSFSRGGQREQFF. The CDR3 DNA reads TGTGCCAGCAGCTTTTCTAGGGGAGGGCAACGTGAGCAGTTCTTC. The V and J genes are TRBV6-5 and TRBJ2-1; 7 bases line up with TRBD2. With V trimmed by 6 bases and J by 9 bases, 14 bases remained unmatched. The CDR3 consists of 15 residues. CDR1 is MNHEY, CDR2 SVGAGI, per germline.

For the CDR3, the DNA is TGTGCCAGCAGTGAGTCCTCAGGGGCGGGAGGAGGGGAGACCCAGTACTTC. Amino acid sequence: CASSESSGAGGGETQYF. The V gene is TRBV25-1, the J gene TRBJ2-5; 8 bases map to TRBD2. Losses at the gene ends were 3 bases for V and 5 bases for J; bases not matched to a gene: 14. Germline V gene data show CDR1 as MGHDK and CDR2 as SYGVNS. CDR3 size: 17 residues.

The CDR3 region is CASSSTSGPGELFF. The CDR3 DNA reads as TGTGCCAGCAGCTCAACGTCGGGCCCCGGGGAGCTGTTTTTT. The chain combines TRBV7-3 with TRBJ2-2; no definite D call. V lost 4 bases, J lost 6 bases, and 12 bases lay in between. This CDR3 has 14 amino acids. CDR1 and CDR2 from the germline V gene are SGHTA and FQGTGA.

The chain couples TRBV5-5 to TRBJ1-1, with D perhaps TRBD1 (6 bases). V shed 2 bases and J shed 0 bases, with 8 bases lying between them. The CDR3 runs 14 residues. CDR1 and CDR2 from the germline V gene are SGHKS and YYEKEE (reference sequence). The CDR3 here is CASSLGDMNTEAFF. Here the CDR3 DNA reads TGTGCCAGCAGCTTAGGGGACATGAACACTGAAGCTTTCTTT. Complete variable domain (other parts from reference TRBV5-5 and TRBJ1-1): DAGVTQSPTHLIKTRGQQVTLRCSPISGHKSVSWYQQVLGQGPQFIFQYYEKEERGRGNFPDRFSARQFPNYSSELNVNALLLGDSALYLCASSLGDMNTEAFFGQGTRLTVV.

This clonotype was counted between two and nine times. The rearrangement uses TRBV5-1 and TRBJ2-3; no clear D. This CDR3 is 16 amino acids long. The ends were cut back, 3 bases at V and 3 bases at J, with 17 bases in the middle. Germline-derived CDR1 and CDR2 are SGHRS and YFSETQ. For the CDR3, the DNA is TGCGCCAGCAGCTCCGCGCTAGTTATTGCGACAGATACGCAGTATTTT. Protein sequence: CASSSALVIATDTQYF.